The 20 T cell receptor beta chains below all came from one sample that was sequenced in a study of blood T cell repertoires in COVID-19. Sequenced by immunoSEQ multiplex PCR; TCRdb stores in-frame clones only, minus some. The sample yields 55,000 to 70,000 clones, approximately 86% seen once. Input material: peripheral blood. The receptors were sampled from a man between 65 and 79 years old with acute or convalescent COVID-19.

The chain couples TRBV11-2 to TRBJ2-1, with 13 bases identical to TRBD2. J lost 9 bases, V lost 5 bases, and 4 bases had no gene match. The CDR3 runs 14 residues. Germline CDR1 SGHAT, CDR2 FQNNGV. The CDR3 nucleotides read TGTGCCAGCAGCCAGCGGACTAGCGGGGGTGAGCAGTTCTTC. Protein product: CASSQRTSGGEQFF.

This rearrangement joins TRBV6-1 to TRBJ1-2; D is undetermined. The CDR3 covers 16 residues. The V end lost 0 bases, the J end lost 4 bases, and 15 bases lay between the germline ends. CDR1 MNHNS and CDR2 SASEGT come from the germline V gene. The CDR3 region has the DNA TGTGCCAGCAGTGAAGCGCTAAGAATGTGGAGCTATGGCTACACCTTC. As protein: CASSEALRMWSYGYTF.

This clone showed up just a few times. The V gene is TRBV7-9, the J gene TRBJ1-2, with D perhaps matching TRBD1 (6 bases). Trimming pared 5 bases from V and 4 bases from J, leaving 14 bases between. From germline, CDR1 is SEHNR and CDR2 FQNEAQ (reference sequence). CDR3 length: 14 residues. Here the CDR3 DNA reads TGTGCCAGCAGCCCAGGGGACGTTTCCTATGGCTACACCTTC. The encoded protein is CASSPGDVSYGYTF.

CDR3 sequence: CASSPTANYGYTF. The CDR3 DNA is TGTGCCAGCAGCCCCACAGCTAACTATGGCTACACCTTC. This chain joins TRBV5-4 and TRBJ1-2; no clear D. V shed 4 bases and J shed 0 bases, with 7 bases lying between them. Germline lookup yields CDR1 SGHNT and CDR2 YYREEE (reference sequence). The CDR3 consists of 13 residues.

The sample holds one count of this clone. Written as DNA, the CDR3 is TGTGCCTGGAGTGTATGGGGGGACTCCTATGGCTACACCTTC. As protein: CAWSVWGDSYGYTF. The V gene is TRBV30, the J gene TRBJ1-2; TRBD1 might be the D (5 bases). Germline V gene lookup returns CDR1 GTSNPN and CDR2 SVGIG (reference sequence). Trimming removed 0 bases from V and 4 bases from J, with 12 bases in between. The CDR3 length is 14 residues.

The J gene is TRBJ1-1, the V gene TRBV27; no firm D call. The CDR3 totals 15 residues. The V gene's germline CDR1 is MNHEY and CDR2 SMNVEV (reference sequence). Trimming removed 5 bases at V and 7 bases at J, with 20 bases between. DNA of the CDR3: TGTGCCAGCAGTCCCGACCATCCCGGGGTAATTGAAGCTTTCTTT. Its protein is CASSPDHPGVIEAFF.

This clone occurred a few times. The chain is built from TRBV5-4 and TRBJ1-2; 7 bases fit TRBD1. Germline V lookup: CDR1 SGHNT, CDR2 YYREEE (reference sequence). This CDR3 has 14 residues. The V segment lost 6 bases and the J segment 2 bases; nucleotides outside the gene matches: 7. CDR3 nucleotides: TGTGCCAGCAAACGGTGGGGACAGAACTATGGCTACACCTTC. It is translated as CASKRWGQNYGYTF.

The chain employs TRBV29-1 and TRBJ2-2; 8 positions match TRBD1. Trimming removed 8 bases from V and 5 bases from J; junction bases left unmatched: 10. The CDR3 consists of 14 residues. Germline CDR1 reads SQVTM; CDR2 reads ANQGSEA. CDR3 loop: CSFRPGGITGELFF. DNA of the CDR3: TGCAGCTTCCGACCAGGGGGCATTACCGGGGAGCTGTTTTTT.

This clone was found a few times. This chain connects TRBV10-2 to TRBJ1-2; no clear D. CDR1 is WSHSY and CDR2 is SAAADI in the germline V gene. V was trimmed by 1 base and J by 4 bases, leaving 10 bases between them. The CDR3 spans 14 residues. This chain's CDR3 is CASSELGMVYGYTF. CDR3 coding DNA: TGCGCCAGCAGTGAGTTGGGCATGGTCTATGGCTACACCTTC.

This chain connects TRBV19 to TRBJ2-2; the D gene is possibly TRBD1 (6 bases). Germline CDR1 LNHDA, CDR2 SQIVND (reference sequence). This CDR3 has 14 amino acids. The ends were cut back, 4 bases at V and 6 bases at J, with 12 bases in the middle. The CDR3 loop reads CASSKTGNPGELFF. In DNA form, the CDR3 reads TGTGCCAGTAGTAAGACAGGAAACCCCGGGGAGCTGTTTTTT.

V and J are TRBV5-6 and TRBJ1-4; 8 bases are a match to TRBD1. V trimming: 4 bases; J trimming: 8 bases; junction bases outside the gene matches: 10. Germline CDR1 SGHDT, CDR2 YYEEEE. The CDR3 sequence is 15 residues long. CDR3 sequence: CASSGRTGTLEKLFF. The CDR3 region has the DNA TGTGCCAGCAGCGGCAGGACAGGGACTCTAGAAAAACTGTTTTTT.

V and J are TRBV30 and TRBJ1-2, with D perhaps matching TRBD1 (5 bases). From germline, CDR1 is GTSNPN and CDR2 SVGIG (reference sequence). The V end was cut by 1 base, the J end by 5 bases, with 14 bases between. The CDR3 runs 14 residues. The CDR3 nucleotides read TGTGCCTGGAGTGGAGGTCCTGGGGGGTATGGCTACACCTTC. Translation: CAWSGGPGGYGYTF.

The rearrangement joins TRBV6-5 to TRBJ2-1; 10 nucleotides agree with TRBD2. This CDR3 is built from 14 residues. Germline CDR1 and CDR2: MNHEY and SVGAGI. V trimming: 10 bases; J trimming: 4 bases; junction bases outside the gene matches: 7. CDR3 region: CATTGTSVYNEQFF. In DNA form, the CDR3 reads TGTGCCACCACCGGGACTAGCGTTTACAATGAGCAGTTCTTC.

The CDR3 region is CASSLEGQGNYGYTF. CDR3 bases: TGTGCCAGCAGCTTAGAAGGACAGGGCAACTATGGCTACACCTTC. The chain couples TRBV7-2 to TRBJ1-2; 8 bases agree with TRBD1. CDR1 and CDR2 from the germline V gene are SGHTA and FQGNSA. The CDR3 contains 15 residues. After removal of 1 base from V and 2 bases from J, the junction contained 3 bases not matched to a gene.

The V call is TRBV6-1, the J call TRBJ2-1, with 8 nucleotides matching TRBD2. This CDR3 spans 15 amino acids. Looked up from germline, CDR1 is MNHNS and CDR2 is SASEGT. V lost 2 bases, J lost 9 bases, and 9 bases stayed unmatched. The CDR3 nucleotides are TGTGCCAGCAGTGAATTTACTAGCGGATGGGGTGAGCAGTTCTTC. This gives the protein CASSEFTSGWGEQFF.

The gene calls are TRBV2 and TRBJ2-7; 7 positions match TRBD1. V shed 4 bases and J 3 bases; nucleotides not matched to a gene: 6. Germline lookup yields CDR1 SNHLY and CDR2 FYNNEI. There are 14 residues in the CDR3. CDR3 amino acids: CASSGVRTGYEQYF. Written as DNA, the CDR3 is TGTGCCAGCAGTGGGGTCCGGACAGGCTACGAGCAGTACTTC.

J is TRBJ2-2 and V is TRBV28; 9 nucleotides align to TRBD2. V shed 7 bases and J 5 bases; nucleotides not matched to a gene: 5. CDR1 is MDHEN, CDR2 SYDVKM, per germline. There are 14 residues in the CDR3. CDR3 DNA sequence: TGTGCCAGCACGGGACTAGCACAGACCGGGGAGCTGTTTTTT. Its translation: CASTGLAQTGELFF.

About this clone: Additional DNA sequences in this sample encode the identical CDR3. The chain couples TRBV6-5 to TRBJ1-3, with 11 positions matching TRBD1. Germline assignment: CDR1 MNHEY and CDR2 SVGAGI. The CDR3 runs to 15 residues. The trim removed 4 bases at V and 2 bases at J, leaving 1 base unmatched. The DNA for the CDR3 is TGTGCCAGCAGTTCGGACAGGGGGCCTGGAAACACCATATATTTT. Translated, it gives CASSSDRGPGNTIYF.

The rearrangement joins TRBV25-1 to TRBJ1-1, with TRBD1 as a possible D gene (5 bases). V was clipped by 10 bases and J by 5 bases, with 17 bases between them. Germline CDR1 is MGHDK and CDR2 is SYGVNS. This CDR3 region has 13 residues. The CDR3 sequence: CATAMPGGTEAFF. The CDR3 DNA reads as TGTGCCACCGCGATGCCCGGGGGGACTGAAGCTTTCTTT.

This chain links TRBV28 with TRBJ1-2; TRBD1 aligns across 8 bases. Germline V gene sequence: CDR1 MDHEN, CDR2 SYDVKM. V lost 5 bases to trimming and J lost 4 bases; unmatched junction nucleotides: 12. This CDR3 has 16 residues. The CDR3: CASSPPPRGRSYGYTF. The DNA for the CDR3 is TGTGCCAGCAGTCCTCCCCCCAGGGGGCGTAGCTATGGCTACACCTTC.